One and the same sample provided the 8 T cell receptor beta chains below, sequenced in a study of blood T cell repertoires in COVID-19. The repertoire was sequenced with immunoSEQ multiplex PCR; TCRdb's copy has only in-frame clones and lacks some. The data show roughly 66,000 clones, approximately 91% seen once. The sample comprised peripheral blood. The receptor set was obtained from a human donor with active COVID-19. The donor label of this sample is uncertain.

This clone was recorded once. The chain employs TRBV11-3 and TRBJ2-7, with D unclear. In germline, CDR1 is SGHNT, CDR2 YENEEA. CDR3 size: 15 residues. V was trimmed by 5 bases and J by 0 bases, leaving 14 bases between them. CDR3 bases: TGTGCCAGCAGCACCCGCACATCCAGCTCCTACGAGCAGTACTTC. Its protein product is CASSTRTSSSYEQYF.

The gene calls are TRBV5-4 and TRBJ2-1; 10 bases agree with TRBD2. CDR1 and CDR2 from the germline V gene are SGHNT and YYREEE (reference sequence). CDR3 length: 16 amino acids. V was clipped by 0 bases and J by 7 bases; unmatched bases: 7. This CDR3 reads CASSLDASGSINEQFF. The DNA for the CDR3 is TGTGCCAGCAGCTTGGACGCTAGCGGGAGTATAAATGAGCAGTTCTTC. Supplemented by reference TRBV5-4 and TRBJ2-1, the full variable domain reads ETGVTQSPTHLIKTRGQQVTLRCSSQSGHNTVSWYQQALGQGPQFIFQYYREEENGRGNFPPRFSGLQFPNYSSELNVNALELDDSALYLCASSLDASGSINEQFFGPGTRLTVL.

This clone has a handful of counts. The J gene is TRBJ1-5, the V gene TRBV11-2, with a weak D call TRBD1 (6 bases). Trimming removed 5 bases at V and 7 bases at J, with 15 bases between. The CDR3 consists of 14 residues. Germline values: CDR1 SGHAT, CDR2 FQNNGV. The CDR3, as DNA: TGTGCCAGCAGCAAAACAGGGACCGGGCAGCCCCAGCATTTT. Translated, it gives CASSKTGTGQPQHF.

This clone is medium-sized (0.01 to 0.1%) in the sample. The chain uses TRBV6-2 or TRBV6-3 and TRBJ2-3; the match to TRBD1 covers 9 bases. The CDR3 totals 16 residues. Germline CDR1 and CDR2: MNHEY and SVGEGT. J was trimmed by 6 bases and V by 6 bases; bases with no gene match: 13. Written as DNA, the CDR3 is TGTGCCAGCAGCCCCGGGACAGGGATTTATTCGGATACGCAGTATTTT. Protein: CASSPGTGIYSDTQYF.

This clone was detected once. The chain carries TRBV19 and TRBJ2-3; possibly TRBD1 for D (5 bases). Germline-derived CDR1 and CDR2 are LNHDA and SQIVND (reference sequence). The V end lost 8 bases, the J end lost 1 base, and 10 bases lay between the germline ends. CDR3 size: 13 residues. This chain's CDR3 is CASGAPGTDTQYF. DNA of the CDR3: TGTGCCAGTGGGGCTCCGGGCACAGATACGCAGTATTTT.

The chain recombines TRBV9 with TRBJ1-6, with 7 bases fitting TRBD1. This CDR3 region has 15 residues. Trimming cost V 0 bases and J 6 bases; bases outside gene matches: 3. CDR1 is SGDLS and CDR2 is YYNGEE in the germline V gene. Written as DNA, the CDR3 is TGTGCCAGCAGCGTAGAACCAGGGGGTAATTCACCCCTCCACTTT. It yields the protein CASSVEPGGNSPLHF.

The V gene is TRBV28, the J gene TRBJ2-5; 8 nucleotides agree with TRBD1. The CDR3 has 15 amino acids. V lost 6 bases, J lost 4 bases, and 10 bases stayed unmatched. Germline V lookup: CDR1 MDHEN, CDR2 SYDVKM. The CDR3 spells CASSTRQGQAETQYF. CDR3 coding DNA: TGTGCCAGCAGCACGCGACAGGGACAGGCAGAGACCCAGTACTTC.

The rearrangement joins TRBV19 to TRBJ2-2, with TRBD2 matching 9 bases. Germline V lookup: CDR1 LNHDA, CDR2 SQIVND (reference sequence). The CDR3 covers 17 residues. Losses at the gene ends were 3 bases for V and 4 bases for J; bases not matched to a gene: 9. For the CDR3, the DNA is TGTGCCAGTAGTATTGGGGTAGCGGGAGAAGCCACCGGGGAGCTGTTTTTT. Protein: CASSIGVAGEATGELFF.